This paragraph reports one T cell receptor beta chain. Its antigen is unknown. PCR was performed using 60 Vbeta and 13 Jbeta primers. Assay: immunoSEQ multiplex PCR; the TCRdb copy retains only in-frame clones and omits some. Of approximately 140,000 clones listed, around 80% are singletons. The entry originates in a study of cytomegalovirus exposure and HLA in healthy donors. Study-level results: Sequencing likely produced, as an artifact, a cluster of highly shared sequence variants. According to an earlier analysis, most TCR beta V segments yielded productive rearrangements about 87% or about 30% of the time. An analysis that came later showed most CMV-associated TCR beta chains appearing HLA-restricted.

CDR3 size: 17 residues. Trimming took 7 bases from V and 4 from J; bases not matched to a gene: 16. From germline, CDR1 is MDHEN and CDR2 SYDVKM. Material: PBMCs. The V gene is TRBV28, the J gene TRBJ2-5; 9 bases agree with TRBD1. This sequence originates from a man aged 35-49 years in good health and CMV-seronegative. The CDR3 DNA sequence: TGTGCCAGCAACCTAGGGGGACAGGGTATACTATCAGAGACCCAGTACTTC. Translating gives CASNLGGQGILSETQYF.